This T cell receptor beta chain was obtained from a study of blood T cells in healthy people across ages. Study conclusions and caveats: It was held that diversity estimates obtained from one million T cells represented underestimates. Age advanced and TCR beta diversity per million T cells fell, roughly linearly.

Germline V lookup: CDR1 DFQATT, CDR2 SNEGSKA (reference sequence). Between the trimmed V and J ends, which lost 6 bases and 2 bases, there was a span of 14 bases. The CDR3 is 14 amino acids. Investigators took around 11 milliliters of peripheral blood from every donor. This clonotype was seen a handful of times. Its antigen remains unknown. Sample-barcoded 5' priming and a J-beta primer mix drove a second PCR of 7 to 11 cycles. Every cDNA molecule carried a tag from a template-switch adaptor bearing 12 random nucleotides. TCRdb fed the 5' RACE reads into MiXCR, producing one record per CDR3 protein. The data hold some 1.5 million distinct CDR3 sequences, with 28% observed a single time.

The specimen was blood. This chain connects TRBV20-1 to TRBJ1-5; possible D gene TRBD1, 6 bases. The clonotype originates from a woman younger than 45 in good health. DNA for the CDR3: TGCAGTGCCAGGCCGGGGGCGGGCAATCAGCCCCAGCATTTT. Encoded protein: CSARPGAGNQPQHF.